The clone carrying this T cell receptor (beta chain) was seen ten or more times. What it binds is not known. This sample was included in a study of shared clonotypes between healthy human individuals. Trimming removed 5 bases from V and 4 bases from J; junction bases left unmatched: 11. Germline V gene data show CDR1 as SGHAT and CDR2 as FQNNGV. The CDR3 has 16 amino acids. Study-wide results and caveats: Though the depth was large, rarefaction showed that sorted-subset sequencing was incomplete.

Replicate PCRs run on sorted subsets employed around 200 ng DNA, approximately 30,000 T cell genomes. Here immunoSEQ multiplex PCR was the method, and the copy in TCRdb shows in-frame clones only, minus some. The profile shows some 630,000 clones, 55% to 75% of them singletons. Sample: memory CD4+ T cells sorted from blood. Subset denoted: CD45RA-negative fraction. The receptor comes from a woman aged 30 to 39 in good health. This sequence joins TRBV11-2 and TRBJ2-7; 10 bases fit TRBD2. The CDR3 spells CASSLLASGSSYEQYF. As DNA, the CDR3 is TGTGCCAGCAGCCTTCTGGCTAGCGGGAGTTCTTACGAGCAGTACTTC.